This T cell receptor (beta chain) was captured in a study of OX40 agonist ivuxolimab in advanced cancers. Some clones are missing from TCRdb's copy, which holds only in-frame ones; the method was immunoSEQ multiplex PCR. The sample holds 100,000 to 150,000 clones; under 95% are singletons and the top ten take 0.7% to 0.9%. Germline CDR1 is SQVTM and CDR2 is ANQGSEA. The CDR3 loop spans 13 amino acids. V shed 7 bases and J 7 bases; nucleotides not matched to a gene: 2. Sequencing used CD4+ or CD8+ T cells sorted from blood, obtained in a trial of the OX40 agonist ivuxolimab. The origin of this receptor is an adult with an advanced solid tumor such as melanoma, head and neck, liver or kidney cancer. The V and J genes are TRBV29-1 and TRBJ2-2; 14 bases match TRBD2. This CDR3 is CSGGLAGGGELFF. The CDR3 nucleotides are TGCAGCGGAGGACTAGCGGGAGGCGGGGAGCTGTTTTTT.